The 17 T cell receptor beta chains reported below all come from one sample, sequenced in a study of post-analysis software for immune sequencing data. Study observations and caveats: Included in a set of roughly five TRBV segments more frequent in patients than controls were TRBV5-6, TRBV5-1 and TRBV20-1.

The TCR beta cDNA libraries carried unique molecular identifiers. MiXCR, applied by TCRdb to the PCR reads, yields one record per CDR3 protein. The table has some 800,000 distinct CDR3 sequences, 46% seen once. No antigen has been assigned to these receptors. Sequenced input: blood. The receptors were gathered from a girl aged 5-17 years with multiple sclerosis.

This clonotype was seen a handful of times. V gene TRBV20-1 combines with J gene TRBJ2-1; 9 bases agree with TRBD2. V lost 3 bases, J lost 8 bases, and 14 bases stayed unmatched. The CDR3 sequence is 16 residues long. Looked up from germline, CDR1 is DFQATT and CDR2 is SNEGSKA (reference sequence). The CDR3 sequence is CSARPGLAQYGDEQFF. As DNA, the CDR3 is TGCAGTGCTAGGCCGGGACTAGCACAATATGGGGATGAGCAGTTCTTC.

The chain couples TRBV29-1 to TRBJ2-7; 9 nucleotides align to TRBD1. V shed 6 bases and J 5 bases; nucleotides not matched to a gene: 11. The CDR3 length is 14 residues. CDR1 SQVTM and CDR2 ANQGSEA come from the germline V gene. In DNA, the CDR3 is TGCAGCGTCAAACTGACAGGGGGTTATGACGAGCAGTACTTC. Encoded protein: CSVKLTGGYDEQYF.

The CDR3 region has the DNA TGTGCCAGCAGGCCGCTGGGACTAGCGGGAGGGCCCTACGAGCAGTACTTC. This sequence encodes CASRPLGLAGGPYEQYF. The chain combines TRBV6-1 with TRBJ2-7; 16 nucleotides line up with TRBD2. CDR3 length equals 17 residues. CDR1 is MNHNS and CDR2 is SASEGT in the germline V gene. J lost 2 bases, V lost 6 bases, and 7 bases had no gene match.

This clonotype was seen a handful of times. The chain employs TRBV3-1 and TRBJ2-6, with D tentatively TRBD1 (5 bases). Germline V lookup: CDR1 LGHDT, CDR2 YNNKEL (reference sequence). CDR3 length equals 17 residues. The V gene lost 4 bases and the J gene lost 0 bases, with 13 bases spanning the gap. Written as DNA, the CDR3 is TGTGCCAGCAGCCGTTTTACAGGTACCTCTGGGGCCAACGTCCTGACTTTC. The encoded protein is CASSRFTGTSGANVLTF.

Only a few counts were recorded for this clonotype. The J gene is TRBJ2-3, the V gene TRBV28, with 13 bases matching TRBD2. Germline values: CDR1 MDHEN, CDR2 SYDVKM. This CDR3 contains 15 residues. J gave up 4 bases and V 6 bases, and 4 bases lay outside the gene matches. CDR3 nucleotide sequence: TGTGCCAGCAGAGGGACTAGCGGGGTTCCAGATACGCAGTATTTT. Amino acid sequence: CASRGTSGVPDTQYF.

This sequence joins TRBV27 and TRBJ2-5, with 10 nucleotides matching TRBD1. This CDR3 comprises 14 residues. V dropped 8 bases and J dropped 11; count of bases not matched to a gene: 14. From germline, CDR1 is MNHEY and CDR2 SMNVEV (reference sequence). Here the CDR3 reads CASGPGTGVVEQYF. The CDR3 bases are TGTGCCAGCGGTCCCGGGACAGGGGTCGTGGAGCAGTACTTC.

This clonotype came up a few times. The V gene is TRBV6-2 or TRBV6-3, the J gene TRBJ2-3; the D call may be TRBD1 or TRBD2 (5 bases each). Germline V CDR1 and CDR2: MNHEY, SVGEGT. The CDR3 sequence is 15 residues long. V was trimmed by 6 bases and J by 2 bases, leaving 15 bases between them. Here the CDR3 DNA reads TGTGCCAGCAGCTCCCGGGGCCGATACACAGATACGCAGTATTTT. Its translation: CASSSRGRYTDTQYF.

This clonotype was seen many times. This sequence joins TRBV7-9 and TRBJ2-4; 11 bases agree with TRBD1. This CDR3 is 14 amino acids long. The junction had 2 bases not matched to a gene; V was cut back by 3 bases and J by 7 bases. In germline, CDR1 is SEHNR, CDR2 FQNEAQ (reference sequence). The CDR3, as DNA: TGTGCCAGCAGCTTGGGACAGGGGGAGAACATTCAGTACTTC. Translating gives CASSLGQGENIQYF.

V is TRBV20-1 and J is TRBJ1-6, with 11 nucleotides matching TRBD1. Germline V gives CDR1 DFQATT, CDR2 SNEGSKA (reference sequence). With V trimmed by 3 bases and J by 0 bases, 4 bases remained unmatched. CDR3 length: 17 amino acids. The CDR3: CSASMGQGGSYNSPLHF. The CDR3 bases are TGCAGTGCTAGTATGGGACAGGGGGGCTCCTATAATTCACCCCTCCACTTT.

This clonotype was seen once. CDR3 sequence: CSVEWTSGPSNEQFF. The CDR3, as DNA: TGCAGCGTTGAATGGACTAGCGGTCCTAGTAATGAGCAGTTCTTC. V is TRBV29-1 and J is TRBJ2-1, with 10 bases fitting TRBD2. CDR1 is SQVTM and CDR2 is ANQGSEA in the germline V gene. CDR3 length: 15 amino acids. Trimming cost V 2 bases and J 7 bases; bases outside gene matches: 8.

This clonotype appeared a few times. In nucleotides, the CDR3 is TGCAGCGTTGAGGGGTACGCCAAAAACATTCAGTACTTC. It is translated as CSVEGYAKNIQYF. This sequence joins TRBV29-1 and TRBJ2-4, with D unclear. The CDR3 is 13 residues long. Germline-derived CDR1 and CDR2 are SQVTM and ANQGSEA. The V gene lost 3 bases and the J gene lost 1 base, with 7 bases spanning the gap.

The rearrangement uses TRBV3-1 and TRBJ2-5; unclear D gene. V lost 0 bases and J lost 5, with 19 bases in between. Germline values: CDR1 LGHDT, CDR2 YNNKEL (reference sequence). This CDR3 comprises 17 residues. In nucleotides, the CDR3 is TGTGCCAGCAGCCAAGATTCCCTGAGGCGGTCGAGGGAGACCCAGTACTTC. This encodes CASSQDSLRRSRETQYF.

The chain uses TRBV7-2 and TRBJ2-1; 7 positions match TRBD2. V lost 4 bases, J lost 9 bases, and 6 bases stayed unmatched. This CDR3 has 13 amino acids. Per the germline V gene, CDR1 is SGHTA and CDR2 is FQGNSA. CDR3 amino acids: CASSSPGGTEQFF. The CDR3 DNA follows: TGTGCCAGCAGCTCTCCGGGAGGAACTGAGCAGTTCTTC.

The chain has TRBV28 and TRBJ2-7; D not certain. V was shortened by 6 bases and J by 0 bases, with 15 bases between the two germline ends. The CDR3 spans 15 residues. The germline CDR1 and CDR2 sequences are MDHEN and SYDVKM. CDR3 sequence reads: CASSPIVAASYEQYF. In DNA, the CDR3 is TGTGCCAGCAGCCCCATTGTGGCGGCCTCCTACGAGCAGTACTTC. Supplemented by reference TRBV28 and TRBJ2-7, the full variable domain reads DVKVTQSSRYLVKRTGEKVFLECVQDMDHENMFWYRQDPGLGLRLIYFSYDVKMKEKGDIPEGYSVSREKKERFSLILESASTNQTSMYLCASSPIVAASYEQYFGPGTRLTVT.

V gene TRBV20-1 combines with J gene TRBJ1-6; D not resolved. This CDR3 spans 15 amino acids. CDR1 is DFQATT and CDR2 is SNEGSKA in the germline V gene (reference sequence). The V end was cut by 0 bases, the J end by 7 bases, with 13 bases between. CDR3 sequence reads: CSARDASSGNSPLHF. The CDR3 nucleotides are TGCAGTGCTAGAGACGCCTCCTCCGGGAATTCACCCCTCCACTTT.

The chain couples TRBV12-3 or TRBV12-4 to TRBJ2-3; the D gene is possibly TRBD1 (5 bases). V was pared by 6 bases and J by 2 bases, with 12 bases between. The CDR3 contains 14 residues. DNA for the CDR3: TGTGCCAGCAGCCCACAGGTGATCACAGATACGCAGTATTTT. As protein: CASSPQVITDTQYF.

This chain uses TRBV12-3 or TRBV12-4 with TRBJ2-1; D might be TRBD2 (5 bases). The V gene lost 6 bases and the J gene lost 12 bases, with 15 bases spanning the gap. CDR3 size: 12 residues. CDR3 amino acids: CASSSRGNRQFF. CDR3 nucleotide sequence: TGTGCCAGCAGCTCACGGGGTAATCGGCAGTTCTTC.